Below are 15 T cell receptor beta chains sequenced from a single sample in a study of blood T cell repertoires in COVID-19. TCRdb's table, derived via immunoSEQ multiplex PCR, lists solely in-frame clones and lacks some. The repertoire consists of around 300,000 clones, with around 82% occurring once and the leading ten covering 7.5% to 10%. Sequencing was performed on peripheral blood. These receptors were obtained from a woman aged 50 to 60 who had recovered from COVID-19.

The rearrangement links TRBV10-3 to TRBJ1-2; 8 nucleotides align to TRBD1. CDR1 and CDR2 from the germline V gene are ENHRY and SYGVKD. Trimming cost V 6 bases and J 1 base; bases outside gene matches: 7. The CDR3 is 15 amino acids. The DNA of the CDR3 is TGTGCCATCAGACCTCAGGGGGCGGGTAACTATGGCTACACCTTC. It yields the protein CAIRPQGAGNYGYTF.

This chain connects TRBV13 to TRBJ1-3, with a weak D call TRBD1 (5 bases). V shed 3 bases and J shed 5 bases, with 17 bases lying between them. The CDR3 is 16 residues long. The germline CDR1 and CDR2 sequences are PRHDT and FYEKMQ (reference sequence). The CDR3, as DNA: TGTGCCAGCAGCTTTGGCGGGGGTGGTGGGAGAAACACCATATATTTT. It translates to CASSFGGGGGRNTIYF.

The V gene is TRBV6-5, the J gene TRBJ2-3; 8 bases match TRBD2. The CDR3 covers 14 residues. Germline V CDR1 and CDR2: MNHEY, SVGAGI. The V segment lost 6 bases and the J segment 4 bases; nucleotides outside the gene matches: 6. CDR3 bases: TGTGCCAGCAGGCCGGGACTAGTTGCAGATACGCAGTATTTT. It specifies CASRPGLVADTQYF.

This chain uses TRBV28 with TRBJ1-1; D gene uncertain. This CDR3 region has 13 residues. The germline gives CDR1 MDHEN, CDR2 SYDVKM. Trimming stripped 7 bases from V and 1 base from J, with 10 bases between. The CDR3 loop reads CASNLNTNTEAFF. The CDR3 DNA sequence: TGTGCCAGCAATCTTAACACGAACACTGAAGCTTTCTTT. The full variable domain, its missing parts supplied by reference TRBV28 and TRBJ1-1, is DVKVTQSSRYLVKRTGEKVFLECVQDMDHENMFWYRQDPGLGLRLIYFSYDVKMKEKGDIPEGYSVSREKKERFSLILESASTNQTSMYLCASNLNTNTEAFFGQGTRLTVV.

This chain uses TRBV15 with TRBJ1-3, with D possibly matching TRBD1 (5 bases). The CDR3 covers 14 residues. Trimming removed 1 base from V and 1 base from J, with 5 bases in between. CDR1 and CDR2 from the germline V gene are LNHNV and YYDKDF (reference sequence). This CDR3 is CATSRAGSGNTIYF. CDR3 nucleotides: TGTGCCACCAGCAGAGCAGGGTCTGGAAACACCATATATTTT.

As DNA, the CDR3 is TGTGCCAGCTCCTGGGGGGGGCCAGGTGACACCGGGGAGCTGTTTTTT. Amino acids: CASSWGGPGDTGELFF. V and J are TRBV11-2 and TRBJ2-2, with D perhaps matching TRBD2 (7 bases). With 8 bases removed from V and 3 bases from J, the gap between germline ends came to 19 bases. The CDR3 loop spans 16 amino acids. Germline V gene data show CDR1 as SGHAT and CDR2 as FQNNGV.

This clone was recorded once. The rearrangement joins TRBV5-4 to TRBJ2-3, with 8 bases aligning to TRBD1. Losses at the gene ends were 5 bases for V and 1 base for J; bases not matched to a gene: 6. The length of the CDR3 is 15 residues. Germline V gene lookup returns CDR1 SGHNT and CDR2 YYREEE (reference sequence). The chain's CDR3 is CASREGGQGTDTQYF. DNA of the CDR3: TGTGCCAGCAGGGAAGGGGGACAGGGCACAGATACGCAGTATTTT.

The chain links TRBV5-8 to TRBJ1-4, with no clear D. Germline V gives CDR1 SGHTS, CDR2 YDEGEE. The CDR3 spans 13 residues. V shed 7 bases and J shed 3 bases, with 10 bases lying between them. The CDR3: CASGQIPNEKLFF. The CDR3 nucleotides are TGTGCCAGCGGGCAGATACCTAATGAAAAACTGTTTTTT.

This clone was detected once. The same CDR3 can be traced to other DNA sequences in this sample. The V call is TRBV7-2, the J call TRBJ2-7; D unclear. The germline CDR1 and CDR2 sequences are SGHTA and FQGNSA. With 2 bases removed from V and 0 bases from J, the gap between germline ends came to 8 bases. This CDR3 has 14 amino acids. The CDR3 reads CASSLMSLSYEQYF. The CDR3 nucleotides read TGTGCCAGCAGCTTAATGTCCCTCTCCTACGAGCAGTACTTC.

The chain employs TRBV3-1 (or the pseudogene TRBV3-2) and TRBJ1-2; the D gene is possibly TRBD1 (6 bases). The CDR3 is made up of 18 amino acids. The V and J ends lost 5 bases and 5 bases respectively, with 27 bases between them. Looked up from germline, CDR1 is LGHDT and CDR2 is YNNKEL (reference sequence). CDR3: CASSKRGGGTRRDYGYTF. The CDR3 nucleotides read TGTGCCAGCAGCAAAAGGGGAGGGGGGACCCGGAGAGATTATGGCTACACCTTC.

The V and J genes are TRBV19 and TRBJ1-1; D is possibly TRBD1 (5 bases). V was shortened by 3 bases and J by 1 base, with 12 bases between the two germline ends. Per the germline V gene, CDR1 is LNHDA and CDR2 is SQIVND (reference sequence). CDR3 size: 15 residues. In DNA form, the CDR3 reads TGTGCCAGTAGTATTGGGGCAAACACGAACACTGAAGCTTTCTTT. It yields the protein CASSIGANTNTEAFF.

The rearrangement joins TRBV24-1 to TRBJ1-2, with 7 bases fitting TRBD1. The V gene's germline CDR1 is KGHDR and CDR2 SFDVKD. J lost 10 bases, V lost 4 bases, and 5 bases had no gene match. The length of the CDR3 is 12 residues. CDR3 coding DNA: TGTGCCACCAGTGACGGGACAGAGGTCTACACCTTC. Amino acid sequence: CATSDGTEVYTF.

The rearrangement joins TRBV27 to TRBJ2-7; 11 bases are shared with TRBD2. V shed 6 bases and J 1 base; nucleotides not matched to a gene: 5. The CDR3 sequence is 15 residues long. Germline V lookup: CDR1 MNHEY, CDR2 SMNVEV (reference sequence). The CDR3 coding sequence is TGTGCCAGCAGGACCGGGACTAGCGGTTCCTACGAGCAGTACTTC. Translated: CASRTGTSGSYEQYF.

The gene calls are TRBV7-2 and TRBJ2-3, with D perhaps given as TRBD1 or TRBD2 (7 bases each). Germline CDR1 reads SGHTA; CDR2 reads FQGNSA. Trimming stripped 5 bases from V and 15 bases from J, with 18 bases between. The CDR3 totals 12 residues. CDR3 sequence (DNA): TGTGCCAGCAGCCTAGGGAGGGGGCCGAATTATTTT. Protein: CASSLGRGPNYF.

CDR3 amino acids: CASSGETSGWPSAQYF. The CDR3 coding sequence is TGTGCCAGCAGCGGGGAGACTAGCGGGTGGCCCTCGGCGCAGTATTTT. The chain joins TRBV9 to TRBJ2-3, with TRBD2 identical over 10 bases. Germline CDR1 reads SGDLS; CDR2 reads YYNGEE. V shed 3 bases and J 10 bases; nucleotides not matched to a gene: 14. The CDR3 has 16 residues.